A selection of T cell receptor beta chains follows, all from one sample in a study of shared clonotypes between healthy human individuals. Clones were sequenced by immunoSEQ multiplex PCR, and TCRdb holds only the in-frame ones, with some missing. This sample has some 1.1 million clones; around three quarters occur once, and the top ten carry more than 0.85%. Specimen: memory CD4+ T cells from PBMCs. The receptor set was obtained from a man younger than 30 in good health. Some clones in this sample may be carry-over from other donors' samples. CDR3s include the opening cysteine and the closing phenylalanine or tryptophan. Not all rows give a size; the values are once, few, many and, for expanded clones, a class.

>TRBV28|TRBJ2-1|-|15
CASGTTSGHVLEQFF
>TRBV19|TRBJ2-5|few|13
CASSWTSQETQYF
>TRBV11-2|TRBJ1-1|-|14
CASSPRPADTEAFF
>TRBV5-1|TRBJ2-3|many|13
CASSFYGQGTQYF
>TRBV29-1|TRBJ2-7|-|14
CSVGSTGIPYEQYF
>TRBV7-3|TRBJ2-3|-|17
CASSSGGGITFTDTQYF
>TRBV19|TRBJ1-5|once|18
CASSISRPGTGIGQPQHF
>TRBV7-6|TRBJ1-3|-|16
CASSLLAGEPGNTIYF
>TRBV29-1|TRBJ2-3|-|14
CSVARGAVGDTQYF
>TRBV7-2|TRBJ1-5|-|15
CASSLRWEWDQPQHF
>TRBV29-1|TRBJ2-1|-|15
CSVDRAGGSANEQFF
>TRBV5-1|TRBJ1-1|-|18
CASSLASSGGTARTEAFF
>TRBV14|TRBJ2-7|-|14
CASSQLVAGYEQYF
>TRBV6-5|TRBJ1-5|-|14
CASSPDREALRQHF
>TRBV7-2|TRBJ2-5|-|13
CASSPRGIETQYF
>TRBV27|TRBJ1-2|-|13
CASSLGGGYGYTF
>TRBV13|TRBJ2-3|-|13
CASSPRSGGTQYF
>TRBV5-1|TRBJ2-7|few|16
CASSTASSGSLYEQYF
>TRBV11-2|TRBJ1-1|once|15
CASSLVPRLHTEAFF
>TRBV15|TRBJ2-1|few|12
CATSREGDEQFF